A selection of T cell receptor beta chains follows, all from one sample in a study of blood T cell repertoires in COVID-19. Profiled with immunoSEQ multiplex PCR; TCRdb holds only in-frame clones, not every one. The repertoire has roughly 34,000 clones, around 90% of them found once; the top ten carry over 8%. The sample was peripheral blood. The receptors shown here come from a human donor with active COVID-19. The donor label of this sample is uncertain. CDR3s include the opening cysteine and the closing phenylalanine or tryptophan. Each record gives: V gene, CDR3 length, D gene, J gene, clone size, CDR3 protein, CDR3 DNA. The D gene is left open where the match is weak. Clone size is not always given. Where it is, it says once, few, many or a class for expanded clones.

>TRBV5-4|15|TRBD1|TRBJ2-1|-
CASSLDRDSYNEQFF
TGTGCCAGCAGCCTAGACAGGGACTCCTACAATGAGCAGTTCTTC
>TRBV4-1|14|-|TRBJ1-1|-
CASSQDGGLTEAFF
TGCGCCAGCAGCCAAGATGGAGGTTTGACTGAAGCTTTCTTT
>TRBV4-2|14|-|TRBJ2-1|-
CASSPGFTYNEQFF
TGTGCCAGCAGCCCGGGATTCACCTACAATGAGCAGTTCTTC
>TRBV7-2|13|-|TRBJ1-4|-
CASSLGAKEKLFF
TGTGCCAGCAGCTTAGGGGCGAAGGAAAAACTGTTTTTT
>TRBV18|16|TRBD2|TRBJ2-1|-
CASSLAGAGFGNEQFF
TGTGCCAGCTCACTAGCGGGAGCTGGCTTTGGCAATGAGCAGTTCTTC
>TRBV12-5|14|-|TRBJ2-3|once
CASGLEGPRDTQYF
TGTGCTAGTGGTCTAGAGGGCCCCAGAGATACGCAGTATTTT
>TRBV30|15|TRBD2|TRBJ2-2|-
CAWSRLAGVSGELFF
TGTGCCTGGAGTAGGCTAGCGGGAGTTTCCGGGGAGCTGTTTTTT
>TRBV6-2/TRBV6-3|15|TRBD2|TRBJ2-5|-
CASSLAGGFKETQYF
TGTGCCAGCAGCCTAGCGGGGGGGTTTAAAGAGACCCAGTACTTC
>TRBV5-1|16|TRBD1|TRBJ2-7|-
CASSLDGQGVSYEQYF
TGCGCCAGCAGCTTGGATGGACAGGGGGTGTCCTACGAGCAGTACTTC
>TRBV9|15|-|TRBJ1-3|-
CASSAGAAGGNTIYF
TGTGCCAGCAGCGCCGGGGCGGCGGGAGGAAACACCATATATTTT
>TRBV28|15|-|TRBJ2-7|-
CASSRGRGSTYEQYF
TGTGCCAGCAGTAGGGGGAGGGGGTCTACCTACGAGCAGTACTTC
>TRBV7-9|16|TRBD1|TRBJ1-2|few
CASSLAITDRRYGYTF
TGTGCCAGCAGCTTAGCGATTACGGACAGGCGCTATGGCTACACCTTC
>TRBV7-8|15|TRBD1|TRBJ1-2|once
CASSLSGVQGRGYTF
TGTGCCAGCAGCTTAAGTGGAGTACAGGGGAGAGGCTACACCTTC
>TRBV5-6|15|-|TRBJ2-5|-
CASSLGQGRQETQYF
TGTGCCAGCAGCTTGGGCCAGGGGCGGCAAGAGACCCAGTACTTC
>TRBV30|14|-|TRBJ1-2|-
CAWSLGGTLETYTF
TGTGCCTGGAGTCTCGGTGGGACATTGGAGACCTACACCTTC
>TRBV28|13|TRBD1|TRBJ1-5|-
CAITGGLNQPQHF
TGTGCCATCACAGGGGGCCTCAATCAGCCCCAGCATTTT
>TRBV5-6|13|TRBD1|TRBJ1-2|-
CASSLGGGLAYTF
TGTGCCAGCAGCTTGGGAGGGGGCCTCGCCTACACCTTC
>TRBV2|15|-|TRBJ2-7|-
CASTVDRTNPYEQYF
TGTGCCAGCACGGTGGACAGGACTAACCCCTACGAGCAGTACTTC
>TRBV29-1|13|-|TRBJ2-7|-
CSAEGDNPYEQYF
TGCAGCGCCGAAGGGGACAATCCCTACGAGCAGTACTTC
>TRBV3-1/TRBV3-2|15|TRBD2|TRBJ2-1|-
CASTRSELAGDEQFF
TGTGCCAGCACCAGGAGCGAACTAGCGGGTGATGAGCAGTTCTTC
>TRBV5-4|16|TRBD2|TRBJ2-5|-
CASSPGLAGVMGTQYF
TGTGCCAGCAGCCCAGGACTAGCGGGGGTCATGGGGACCCAGTACTTC
>TRBV3-1/TRBV3-2|17|TRBD2|TRBJ2-7|-
CASSQQTSGGFSYEQYF
TGTGCCAGCAGCCAACAAACCAGCGGGGGATTCTCCTACGAGCAGTACTTC
>TRBV30|16|TRBD1|TRBJ1-3|-
CAWSAGTGHSGNTIYF
TGTGCCTGGAGTGCCGGGACAGGTCACTCTGGAAACACCATATATTTT
>TRBV19|15|-|TRBJ1-6|-
CASSIGAGNNSPLHF
TGTGCCAGTAGTATTGGGGCAGGGAATAATTCACCCCTCCACTTT
>TRBV19|13|-|TRBJ1-1|-
CASKRERNTEAFF
TGTGCCAGTAAGAGGGAAAGGAACACTGAAGCTTTCTTT
>TRBV5-1|13|-|TRBJ2-2|-
CASSEPGAGELFF
TGCGCCAGCTCCGAACCAGGGGCCGGGGAGCTGTTTTTT
>TRBV4-2|15|TRBD1|TRBJ2-7|once
CASSQAGTGSYEQYF
TGTGCCAGCAGCCAGGCCGGGACAGGCTCCTACGAGCAGTACTTC
>TRBV28|16|TRBD1|TRBJ2-5|once
CASSLSGQGLQETQYF
TGTGCCAGCAGTTTATCCGGACAGGGTCTACAAGAGACCCAGTACTTC
>TRBV7-9|12|-|TRBJ2-2|-
CASSLGTVELFF
TGTGCCAGCAGCTTAGGGACAGTGGAGCTGTTTTTT
>TRBV4-3|13|-|TRBJ2-7|-
CASSPGHSYEQYF
TGCGCCAGCAGCCCGGGACACTCCTACGAGCAGTACTTC
>TRBV13|17|TRBD2|TRBJ2-7|once
CASSVPGLAGGPNEQYF
TGTGCCAGCAGCGTTCCGGGACTAGCGGGAGGGCCGAACGAGCAGTACTTC
>TRBV12-5|14|-|TRBJ2-3|-
CASVVTRFADTQYF
TGTGCTAGTGTCGTGACTAGGTTCGCAGATACGCAGTATTTT
>TRBV28|15|-|TRBJ1-4|-
CASNPQDRSGEKLFF
TGTGCCAGCAATCCTCAGGATCGATCAGGCGAAAAACTGTTTTTT
>TRBV2|12|TRBD2|TRBJ2-7|-
CARGTRRDEQYF
TGTGCCAGAGGGACTAGAAGAGACGAGCAGTACTTC
>TRBV25-1|13|-|TRBJ1-2|-
CASKVAGEYGYTF
TGTGCCAGCAAGGTAGCTGGAGAGTATGGCTACACCTTC
>TRBV28|14|TRBD1|TRBJ1-1|-
CASRYGTGVTEAFF
TGTGCCAGCAGGTACGGGACAGGGGTGACTGAAGCTTTCTTT
>TRBV19|12|-|TRBJ1-2|-
CASSRQIDGYTF
TGTGCCAGTAGTAGACAGATTGATGGCTACACCTTC
>TRBV2|14|-|TRBJ1-5|-
CASSERQTGQPQHF
TGTGCCAGCAGTGAAAGACAGACTGGCCAGCCCCAGCATTTT
>TRBV14|16|-|TRBJ1-1|few
CASSPGEGVVGTEAFF
TGTGCCAGCAGCCCAGGGGAGGGGGTAGTAGGGACTGAAGCTTTCTTT